This T cell receptor beta chain was obtained from a study of blood T cell repertoires in COVID-19. The table came from immunoSEQ multiplex PCR; TCRdb's copy has only in-frame clones and leaves some out. Altogether about 120,000 clones are present, 77% being singletons, with the ten largest covering roughly 7.9%. V dropped 3 bases and J dropped 3 bases, with 5 bases sitting between them. The CDR3 has 11 amino acids. Germline V lookup: CDR1 DFQATT, CDR2 SNEGSKA (reference sequence). The sequenced sample was peripheral blood. The rearrangement links TRBV20-1 to TRBJ1-1; D unclear. The receptor was derived from a human donor in a cohort sampled during active COVID-19. The CDR3 bases are TGCAGTGCTAGCACTTACACTGAAGCTTTCTTT. This sequence encodes CSASTYTEAFF.